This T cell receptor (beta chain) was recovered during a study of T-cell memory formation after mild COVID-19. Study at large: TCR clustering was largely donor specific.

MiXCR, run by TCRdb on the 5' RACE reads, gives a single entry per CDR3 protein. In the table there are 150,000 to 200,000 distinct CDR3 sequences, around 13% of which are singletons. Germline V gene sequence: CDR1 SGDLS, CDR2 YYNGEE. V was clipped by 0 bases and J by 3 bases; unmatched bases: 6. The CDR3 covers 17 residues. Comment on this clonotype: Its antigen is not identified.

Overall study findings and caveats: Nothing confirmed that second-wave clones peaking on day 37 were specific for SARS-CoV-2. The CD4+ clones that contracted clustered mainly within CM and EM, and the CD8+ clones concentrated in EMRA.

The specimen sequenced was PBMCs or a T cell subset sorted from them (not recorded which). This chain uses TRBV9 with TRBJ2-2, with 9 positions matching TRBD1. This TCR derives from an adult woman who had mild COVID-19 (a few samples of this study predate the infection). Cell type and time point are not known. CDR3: CASSVGGQGSYTGELFF. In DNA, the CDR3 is TGTGCCAGCAGCGTAGGAGGACAGGGGAGTTACACCGGGGAGCTGTTTTTT.